The entry below describes one T cell receptor beta chain. This sample is part of a study of shared clonotypes between healthy human individuals. The CDR3 length is 14 residues. After removal of 6 bases from V and 3 bases from J, the junction contained 4 bases not matched to a gene. Germline values: CDR1 SNHLY, CDR2 FYNNEI. Here immunoSEQ multiplex PCR was the method, and the copy in TCRdb shows in-frame clones only, minus some. The table has 300,000 to 400,000 clones, around 70% seen once. This receptor was obtained from a man aged 25 to 40 in good health. Sequencing was carried out using memory CD4+ T cells sorted from blood. Subset specified: CD45RA-negative fraction. The genes are TRBV2 and TRBJ2-1, with 8 bases identical to TRBD2. In DNA form, the CDR3 reads TGTGCCAGCAGCGCCGGGACTAGCTACAATGAGCAGTTCTTC. Its protein product is CASSAGTSYNEQFF.